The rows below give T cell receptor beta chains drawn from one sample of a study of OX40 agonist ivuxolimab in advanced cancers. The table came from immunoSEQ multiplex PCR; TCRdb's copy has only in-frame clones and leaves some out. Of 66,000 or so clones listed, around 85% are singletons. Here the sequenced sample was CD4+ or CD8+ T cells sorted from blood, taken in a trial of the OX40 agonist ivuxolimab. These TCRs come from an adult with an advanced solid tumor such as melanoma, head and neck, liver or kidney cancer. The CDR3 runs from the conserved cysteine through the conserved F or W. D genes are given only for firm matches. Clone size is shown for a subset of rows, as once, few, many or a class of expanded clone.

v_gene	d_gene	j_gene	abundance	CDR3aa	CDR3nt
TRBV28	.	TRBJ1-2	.	CASSLSGIHYGYTF	TGTGCCAGCAGTTTATCAGGGATCCACTATGGCTACACCTTC
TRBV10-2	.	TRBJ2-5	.	CASSPGGGQETQYF	TGCGCCAGCAGCCCTGGGGGGGGGCAGGAGACCCAGTACTTC
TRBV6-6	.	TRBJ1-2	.	CASSYFHKEGYTF	TGTGCCAGCAGTTATTTTCATAAGGAGGGCTACACCTTC
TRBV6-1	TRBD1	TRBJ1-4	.	CASKTDRATNEKLFF	TGTGCCAGCAAAACCGACAGGGCAACTAATGAAAAACTGTTTTTT
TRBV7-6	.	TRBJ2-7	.	CASSVARDEQYF	TGTGCCAGCAGCGTAGCCCGGGACGAGCAGTACTTC
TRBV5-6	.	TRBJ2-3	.	CASSYGARDTQYF	TGTGCCAGCAGCTATGGGGCCAGGGATACGCAGTATTTT
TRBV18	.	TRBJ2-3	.	CASSPLFSGDRTDTQYF	TGTGCCAGCTCACCACTCTTTTCGGGGGATCGCACAGATACGCAGTATTTT
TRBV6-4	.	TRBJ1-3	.	CASSDPGERNTIYF	TGTGCCAGCAGTGACCCAGGAGAGAGAAACACCATATATTTT
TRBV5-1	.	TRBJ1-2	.	CASSLGSKGYTF	TGCGCCAGCAGCCTGGGGTCGAAAGGCTACACCTTC
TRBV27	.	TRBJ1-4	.	CASRLSPGRDGNEKLFF	TGTGCCAGCAGATTAAGTCCCGGCAGGGACGGTAATGAAAAACTGTTTTTT
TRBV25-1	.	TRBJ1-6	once	CASSDPAQVNSPLHF	TGTGCCAGCAGTGACCCCGCGCAGGTTAATTCACCCCTCCACTTT
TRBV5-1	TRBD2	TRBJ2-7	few	CASTVSGNSYEQYF	TGCGCCAGTACCGTAAGCGGGAACTCCTACGAGCAGTACTTC
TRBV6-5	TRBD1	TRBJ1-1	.	CASSYSTGGVSEAFF	TGTGCCAGCAGTTACTCGACAGGGGGGGTCTCTGAAGCTTTCTTT
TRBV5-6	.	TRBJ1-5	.	CASSLGAPSNQPQHF	TGTGCCAGCAGCCTCGGGGCCCCTAGCAATCAGCCCCAGCATTTT
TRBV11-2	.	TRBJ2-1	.	CASSPILDEQFF	TGTGCCAGCAGCCCTATACTGGATGAGCAGTTCTTC
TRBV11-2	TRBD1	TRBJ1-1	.	CASSPTGVTEAFF	TGTGCCAGCAGCCCGACAGGGGTGACTGAAGCTTTCTTT
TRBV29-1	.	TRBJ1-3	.	CSVDAGGNTIYF	TGCAGCGTTGACGCGGGTGGAAACACCATATATTTT
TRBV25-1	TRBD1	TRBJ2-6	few	CASSEGGTGLSGANVLTF	TGTGCCAGCAGTGAAGGAGGGACAGGACTTTCTGGGGCCAACGTCCTGACTTTC
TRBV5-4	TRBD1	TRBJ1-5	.	CASSRRDRVPHQPQHF	TGTGCCAGCAGTCGCCGGGACAGGGTACCCCATCAGCCCCAGCATTTT
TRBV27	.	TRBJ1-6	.	CASRVSYNSPLHF	TGTGCCAGTCGGGTGAGCTATAATTCACCCCTCCACTTT
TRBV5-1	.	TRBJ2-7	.	CASSIVGSYEQYF	TGCGCCAGCAGTATAGTAGGCTCCTACGAGCAGTACTTC
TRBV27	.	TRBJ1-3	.	CASSLSGQYLSGNTIYF	TGTGCCAGCAGTTTATCGGGGCAGTACCTCTCTGGAAACACCATATATTTT
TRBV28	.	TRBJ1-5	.	CASSGRASLNQPQHF	TGTGCCAGCAGTGGTAGGGCCTCCCTCAATCAGCCCCAGCATTTT
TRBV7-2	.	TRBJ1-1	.	CASSLGITPRQAFF	TGTGCCAGCAGCTTAGGAATAACGCCACGACAAGCTTTCTTT
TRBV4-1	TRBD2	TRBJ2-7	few	CASSQDRIGGEEEQYF	TGCGCCAGCAGCCAAGATCGGATCGGGGGGGAAGAAGAGCAGTACTTC
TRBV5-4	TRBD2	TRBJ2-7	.	CASSLGTSPHEQYF	TGTGCCAGCAGCTTGGGGACTAGCCCTCACGAGCAGTACTTC
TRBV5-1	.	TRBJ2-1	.	CASSLATWGPSYNEQFF	TGCGCCAGCAGCTTGGCCACGTGGGGCCCCTCCTACAATGAGCAGTTCTTC
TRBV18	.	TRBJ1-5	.	CASSPGGQQPQHF	TGTGCCAGCTCACCGGGGGGCCAACAGCCCCAGCATTTT
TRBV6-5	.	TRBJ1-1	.	CASFRSAEAFF	TGTGCCAGCTTTCGGTCCGCTGAAGCTTTCTTT
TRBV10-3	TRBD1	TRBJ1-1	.	CAISESTGGGKAFF	TGTGCCATCAGTGAGTCTACAGGGGGAGGGAAAGCTTTCTTT
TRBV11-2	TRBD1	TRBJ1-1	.	CASSPRQGENTEAFF	TGTGCCAGCAGCCCTAGACAGGGAGAGAACACTGAAGCTTTCTTT
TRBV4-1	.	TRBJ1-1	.	CASSRRMGENTEAFF	TGCGCCAGCAGCCGTCGGATGGGGGAGAACACTGAAGCTTTCTTT
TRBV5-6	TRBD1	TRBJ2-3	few	CASSLGGQGLKDTDTQYF	TGTGCCAGCAGCTTGGGCGGACAGGGGCTTAAGGACACAGATACGCAGTATTTT
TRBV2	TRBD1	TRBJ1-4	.	CARRTGDEKLFF	TGTGCCAGAAGGACAGGGGATGAAAAACTGTTTTTT
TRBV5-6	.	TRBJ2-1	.	CASSFYNEQFF	TGTGCCAGCAGCTTTTACAATGAGCAGTTCTTC
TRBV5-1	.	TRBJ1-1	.	CASSLWYTMNTEAFF	TGCGCCAGCAGCTTGTGGTACACAATGAACACTGAAGCTTTCTTT
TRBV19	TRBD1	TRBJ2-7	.	CASSRYRDSTYEQYF	TGTGCCAGTAGTAGATACCGGGACAGCACCTACGAGCAGTACTTC
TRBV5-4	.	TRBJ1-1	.	CASHSTNTEAFF	TGTGCCAGCCATAGTACGAACACTGAAGCTTTCTTT
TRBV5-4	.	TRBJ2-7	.	CASSTPRDPGYEQYF	TGTGCCAGCAGCACCCCGAGGGACCCCGGCTACGAGCAGTACTTC
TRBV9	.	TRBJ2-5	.	CASSQRGGQETQYF	TGTGCCAGCAGCCAGAGGGGGGGGCAAGAGACCCAGTACTTC